A selection of T cell receptor beta chains follows, all from one sample in a study of cytomegalovirus exposure and HLA in healthy donors. Some clones are missing from TCRdb's copy, which holds only in-frame ones; the method was immunoSEQ multiplex PCR. Of under 200,000 clones listed, around four fifths are singletons. Specimen: PBMCs. The source is a woman between 25 and 40 years old in good health and CMV-seronegative. The conserved cysteine and the conserved F or W are not part of the CDR3 here.

>TRBJ2-3|TRBV9
ASSVEGEGDTQY
>TRBJ1-1|TRBV5-1
ASSPAGTLEAF
>TRBJ1-4|TRBV6-5
ASSRTGGEKLF
>TRBJ1-2|TRBV6-5
ASSSGQFYGYT
>TRBJ2-7|TRBV5-1
ASSFSWGPTYEQY
>TRBJ1-5|TRBV6-1
ASSELGAGQPQH
>TRBJ1-5|TRBV29-1
SVSIDHSNQPQH
>TRBJ2-5|TRBV5-1
ASSPAGTSGETQY
>TRBJ2-1|TRBV4-2
ASSPRGSNEQF
>TRBJ1-2|TRBV19
ASSPASGTAYGYT
>TRBJ2-6|TRBV5-4
ASSAGQALSGANVLT
>TRBJ1-1|TRBV6-5
ASSYSRQGDTEAF
>TRBJ1-2|TRBV10-3
AISGGDRGQGYT
>TRBJ1-6|TRBV5-1
ASGTGGYNSPLH
>TRBJ2-1|TRBV19
ASSILLAGGNEQF
>TRBJ1-2|TRBV28
ATAGAPHGYT
>TRBJ2-5|TRBV9
ASSVGATSGETQY
>TRBJ2-2|TRBV6-5
ASSAGQPNTGEPF
>TRBJ1-6|TRBV6-1
ASSGSRVRNSPLH
>TRBJ1-2|TRBV2
ASSGGDSYGYT
>TRBJ1-1|TRBV28
VTRPGTGARGTEAF
>TRBJ1-1|TRBV19
ASSIGDEVGATEAF
>TRBJ1-2|TRBV15
ATSRQGDGGYT
>TRBJ2-7|TRBV5-1
ASSLVGGISYEQY
>TRBJ1-4|TRBV11-2
ASSRSGRDNEKLF
>TRBJ1-1|TRBV19
ASSRMVESAEAF
>TRBJ1-2|TRBV19
ASTVNSNYGYT
>TRBJ1-1|TRBV5-5
ASSYYTQGADEAF
>TRBJ1-6|TRBV27
ASSSRAGGLGSPLH